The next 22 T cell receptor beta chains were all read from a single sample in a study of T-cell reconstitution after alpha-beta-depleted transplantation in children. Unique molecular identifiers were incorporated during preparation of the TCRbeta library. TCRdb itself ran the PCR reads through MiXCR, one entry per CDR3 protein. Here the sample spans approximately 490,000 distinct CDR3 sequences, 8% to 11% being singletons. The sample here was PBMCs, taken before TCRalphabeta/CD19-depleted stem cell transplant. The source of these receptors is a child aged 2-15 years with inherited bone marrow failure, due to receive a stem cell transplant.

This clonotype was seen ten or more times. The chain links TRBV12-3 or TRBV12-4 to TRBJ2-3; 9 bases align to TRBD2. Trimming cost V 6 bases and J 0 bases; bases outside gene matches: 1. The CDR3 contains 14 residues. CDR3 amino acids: CASSLAGSTDTQYF. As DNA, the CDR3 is TGTGCCAGCAGCCTAGCGGGGAGCACAGATACGCAGTATTTT.

DNA for the CDR3: TGTGCCAGCAGTTTGTTGACTAGCGGGAGGGATTACAATGAGCAGTTCTTC. Its protein is CASSLLTSGRDYNEQFF. The chain has TRBV28 and TRBJ2-1, with 14 bases matching TRBD2. The CDR3 is 17 residues long. After removal of 3 bases from V and 4 bases from J, the junction contained 5 bases not matched to a gene. Per germline, CDR1 MDHEN and CDR2 SYDVKM.

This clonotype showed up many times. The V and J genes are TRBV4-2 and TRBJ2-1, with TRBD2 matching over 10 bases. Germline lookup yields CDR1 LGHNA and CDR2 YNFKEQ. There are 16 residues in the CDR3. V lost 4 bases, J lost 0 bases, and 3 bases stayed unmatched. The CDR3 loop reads CASSRVAGGSYNEQFF. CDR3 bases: TGTGCCAGCAGCCGCGTAGCGGGAGGCTCCTACAATGAGCAGTTCTTC.

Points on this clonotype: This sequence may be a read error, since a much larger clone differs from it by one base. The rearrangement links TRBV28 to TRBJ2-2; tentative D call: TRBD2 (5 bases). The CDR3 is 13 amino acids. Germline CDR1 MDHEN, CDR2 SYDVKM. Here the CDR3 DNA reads TGTGTCAGCCAAGGGAGGAACACCGGGGAGCTGTTTTTT. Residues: CVSQGRNTGELFF.

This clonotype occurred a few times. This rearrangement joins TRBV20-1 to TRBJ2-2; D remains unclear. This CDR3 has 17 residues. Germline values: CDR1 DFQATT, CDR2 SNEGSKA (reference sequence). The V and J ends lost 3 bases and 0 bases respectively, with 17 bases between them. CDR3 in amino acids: CSASSQGSYSNTGELFF. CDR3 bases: TGCAGTGCTAGCTCGCAAGGGTCGTACTCGAACACCGGGGAGCTGTTTTTT.

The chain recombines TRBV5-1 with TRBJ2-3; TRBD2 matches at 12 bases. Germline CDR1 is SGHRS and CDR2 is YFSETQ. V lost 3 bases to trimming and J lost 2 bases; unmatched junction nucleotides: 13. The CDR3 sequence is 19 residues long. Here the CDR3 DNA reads TGCGCCAGCAGCTCGGGGACTAGCGGGCCCCCCGGGGTCACAGATACGCAGTATTTT. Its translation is CASSSGTSGPPGVTDTQYF.

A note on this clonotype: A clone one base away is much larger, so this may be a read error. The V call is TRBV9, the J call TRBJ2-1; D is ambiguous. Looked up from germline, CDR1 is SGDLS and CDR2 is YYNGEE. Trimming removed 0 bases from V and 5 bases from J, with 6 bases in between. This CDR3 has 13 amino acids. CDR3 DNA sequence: TGTGCCAGCAGCGTAGCTGTAAACAATGAGCAGTTCTTC. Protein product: CASSVAVNNEQFF. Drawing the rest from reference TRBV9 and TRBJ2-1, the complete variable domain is DSGVTQTPKHLITATGQRVTLRCSPRSGDLSVYWYQQSLDQGLQFLIQYYNGEERAKGNILERFSAQQFPDLHSELNLSSLELGDSALYFCASSVAVNNEQFFGPGTRLTVL.

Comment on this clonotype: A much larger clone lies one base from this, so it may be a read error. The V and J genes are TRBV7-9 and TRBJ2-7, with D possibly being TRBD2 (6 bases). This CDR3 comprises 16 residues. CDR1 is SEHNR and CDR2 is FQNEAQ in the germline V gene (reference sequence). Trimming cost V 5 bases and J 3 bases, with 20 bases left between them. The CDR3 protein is CASSKRPRDGSYEQYF. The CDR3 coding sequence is TGTGCCAGCAGCAAACGACCCCGGGACGGGAGCTACGAGCAGTACTTC.

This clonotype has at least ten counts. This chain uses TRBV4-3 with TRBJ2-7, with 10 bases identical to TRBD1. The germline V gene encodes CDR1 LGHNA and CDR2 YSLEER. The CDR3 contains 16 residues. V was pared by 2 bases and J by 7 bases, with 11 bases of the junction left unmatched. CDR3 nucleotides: TGCGCCAGCAGCCAAACCCCAGGGACAGGGGTAGAGGAGCAGTACTTC. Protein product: CASSQTPGTGVEEQYF.

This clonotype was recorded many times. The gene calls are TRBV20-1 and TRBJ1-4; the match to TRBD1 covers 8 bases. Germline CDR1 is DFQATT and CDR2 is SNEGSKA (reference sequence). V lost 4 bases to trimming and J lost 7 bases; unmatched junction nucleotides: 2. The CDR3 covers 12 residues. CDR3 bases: TGCAGTGCTAAACAGGGGGGTGAAAAACTGTTTTTT. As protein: CSAKQGGEKLFF.

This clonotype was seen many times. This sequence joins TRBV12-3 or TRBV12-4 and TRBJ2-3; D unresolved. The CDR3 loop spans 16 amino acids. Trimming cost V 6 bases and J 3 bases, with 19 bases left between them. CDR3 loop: CASRPSYRAPTDTQYF. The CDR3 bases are TGTGCCAGCAGACCTTCTTACCGGGCCCCAACAGATACGCAGTATTTT.

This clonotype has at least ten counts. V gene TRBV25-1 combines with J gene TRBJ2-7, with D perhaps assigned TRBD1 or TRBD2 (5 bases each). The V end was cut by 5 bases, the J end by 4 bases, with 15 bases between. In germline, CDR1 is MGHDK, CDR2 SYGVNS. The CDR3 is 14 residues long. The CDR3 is CASSHYGTGYEQYF. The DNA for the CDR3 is TGTGCCAGCAGTCACTACGGGACCGGGTACGAGCAGTACTTC.

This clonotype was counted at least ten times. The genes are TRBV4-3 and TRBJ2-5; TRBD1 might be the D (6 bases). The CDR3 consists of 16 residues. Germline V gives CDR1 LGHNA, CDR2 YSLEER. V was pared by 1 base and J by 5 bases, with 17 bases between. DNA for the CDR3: TGCGCCAGCAGCCAAGGAAAGGGTCCTAGGGGGGAGACCCAGTACTTC. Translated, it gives CASSQGKGPRGETQYF.

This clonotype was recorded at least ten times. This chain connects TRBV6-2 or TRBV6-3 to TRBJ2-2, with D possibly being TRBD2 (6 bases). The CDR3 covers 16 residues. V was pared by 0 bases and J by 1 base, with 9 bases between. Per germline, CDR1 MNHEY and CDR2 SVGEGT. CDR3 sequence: CASSYSGSRNTGELFF. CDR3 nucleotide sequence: TGTGCCAGCAGTTACTCCGGGAGCAGGAACACCGGGGAGCTGTTTTTT.

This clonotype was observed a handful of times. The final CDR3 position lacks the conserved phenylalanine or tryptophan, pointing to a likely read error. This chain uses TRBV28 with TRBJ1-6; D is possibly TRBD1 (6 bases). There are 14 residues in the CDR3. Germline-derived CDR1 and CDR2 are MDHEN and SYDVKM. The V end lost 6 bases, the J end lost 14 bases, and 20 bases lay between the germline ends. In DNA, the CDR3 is TGTGCCAGCAGCTATCTTACAGGGTCGAGAACCCTCCACCTT. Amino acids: CASSYLTGSRTLHL.

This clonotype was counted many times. CDR3 protein: CASSPRTGQPQHF. The CDR3 region has the DNA TGCGCCAGCAGCCCCCGGACAGGGCAGCCCCAGCATTTT. V and J are TRBV4-3 and TRBJ1-5; TRBD1 aligns across 8 bases. V lost 4 bases and J lost 7; bases outside the gene matches: 3. CDR1 and CDR2 from the germline V gene are LGHNA and YSLEER. CDR3 length equals 13 residues.

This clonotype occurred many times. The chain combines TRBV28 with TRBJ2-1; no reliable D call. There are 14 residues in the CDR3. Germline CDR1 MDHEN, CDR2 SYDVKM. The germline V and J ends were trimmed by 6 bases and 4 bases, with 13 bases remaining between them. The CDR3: CASSYRVQYNEQFF. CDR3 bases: TGTGCCAGCAGCTACCGGGTTCAATACAATGAGCAGTTCTTC.

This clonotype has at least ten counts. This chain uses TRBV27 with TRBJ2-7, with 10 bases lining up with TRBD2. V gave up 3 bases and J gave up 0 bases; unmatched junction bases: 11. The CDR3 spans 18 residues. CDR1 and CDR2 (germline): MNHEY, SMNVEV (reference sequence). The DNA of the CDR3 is TGTGCCAGCAGTTTGAATTATGCTAGCGGGAGTGGCTCCTACGAGCAGTACTTC. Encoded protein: CASSLNYASGSGSYEQYF.

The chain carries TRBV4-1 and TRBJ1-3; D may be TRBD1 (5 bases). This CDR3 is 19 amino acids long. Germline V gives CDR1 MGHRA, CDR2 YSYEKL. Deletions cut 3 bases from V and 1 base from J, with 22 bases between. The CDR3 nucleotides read TGCGCCAGCAGCCACCCAGGTTCGGGGCGCGGCGGGTCTGGAAACACCATATATTTT. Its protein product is CASSHPGSGRGGSGNTIYF.

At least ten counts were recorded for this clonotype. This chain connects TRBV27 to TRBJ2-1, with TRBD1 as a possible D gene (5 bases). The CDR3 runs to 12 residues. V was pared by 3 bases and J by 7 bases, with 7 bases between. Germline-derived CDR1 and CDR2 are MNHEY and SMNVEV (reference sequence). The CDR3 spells CASSFDRNEQFF. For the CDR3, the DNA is TGTGCCAGCAGTTTTGACAGAAATGAGCAGTTCTTC.

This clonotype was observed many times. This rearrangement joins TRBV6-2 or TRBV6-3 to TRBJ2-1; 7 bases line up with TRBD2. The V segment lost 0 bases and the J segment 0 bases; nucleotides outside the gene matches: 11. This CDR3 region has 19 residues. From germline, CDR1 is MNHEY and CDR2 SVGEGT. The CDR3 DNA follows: TGTGCCAGCAGTTACTCGATTAGGGCTAGCGGCGCCTCCTACAATGAGCAGTTCTTC. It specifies CASSYSIRASGASYNEQFF.

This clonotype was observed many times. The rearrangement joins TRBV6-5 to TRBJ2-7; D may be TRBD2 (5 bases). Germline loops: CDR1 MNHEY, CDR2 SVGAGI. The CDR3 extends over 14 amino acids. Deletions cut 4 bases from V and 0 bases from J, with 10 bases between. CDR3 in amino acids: CASSFLAGSYEQYF. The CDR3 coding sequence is TGTGCCAGCAGTTTCCTAGCCGGCTCCTACGAGCAGTACTTC.